The following is a TCR beta chain sequence with its context. This clone was recorded a few times. The specificity of this receptor is unknown. No much larger clone exists at a distance of one base, and base qualities are not known. V is cut back by 6 bases and J by 10 bases, with 13 bases in the junction unmatched. Spanning cysteine to phenylalanine, the CDR3 consists of 14 amino acids. The sequence is cut down to CDR3 DNA, 42 bases in frame from base 1. According to the germline V gene, CDR1 reads MDHEN and CDR2 reads SYDVKM. This specimen belongs to a study of CD8 T cells in seronegative destructive rheumatoid arthritis (TCRdb year 2020). In terms of the full investigation: At the time of sampling, seven of the eight CND-RA patients were on biological drugs. Peripheral CD8+ TCRbeta repertoires were compared between CCP-negative destructive rheumatoid arthritis (CND-RA) patients and newly diagnosed seropositive RA, seronegative RA and healthy controls. Rather than undergoing new sequencing, the seropositive RA, seronegative RA and healthy control comparison cohorts were drawn from an earlier published TCRbeta dataset. What the study reported, not specific to this receptor: A distinct set of enriched public clonotypes appeared to be carried by CND-RA patients, and this finding was interpreted by the authors as support for a separate disease subset. With age adjusted for, CD8+ TCRbeta repertoires in CND-RA patients appeared less diverse and more clonal than repertoires in other RA subtypes. No public clonotype enrichment survived Benjamini-Hochberg correction across the 117,399 clonotypes tested. The small size of the CND-RA cohort was noted as a limitation of the study. Because diagnostic samples were lacking, the TCR repertoire differences may partly reflect years of poor disease control rather than having been present at onset. More CMV-reactive and fewer influenza A-reactive CD8+ TCRbeta sequences were observed in CND-RA repertoires than in controls and other RA subtypes.

The CND-RA patients tested negative on the clinical CCP2 antibody test, and joint destruction in these patients kept progressing despite active therapy. All CND-RA patients were characterized by typical joint destruction in wrists and ankles and by failure of conventional anti-rheumatic therapy. CND-RA patients were sampled not at diagnosis but after long disease histories, which in several cases spanned decades. Roughly 46 millilitres of EDTA-anticoagulated peripheral blood were collected from each patient. Density gradient separation with Ficoll-Paque PLUS was used to isolate peripheral blood mononuclear cells. AutoMACS magnetic bead positive selection was used to isolate CD8+ cells from fresh or cryopreserved PBMCs, and purity was verified by flow cytometry. Genomic DNA was extracted with Nucleospin Tissue or Tissue XS kits and quantified on a Qubit 2.0 fluorometer. TCRbeta sequencing used genomic DNA from CD8+ cells, following the manufacturer's instructions. A genomics technology centre in Finland ran the TCRbeta sequencing, which was done with the immunoSEQ assay. In the source study's methods: Clonotype tables from the immunoSEQ preprocessing pipeline were converted to VDJtools format, and non-productive clonotypes were removed. Samples with fewer than 10,000 reads were excluded, the remaining samples were subsampled to 10,000 reads, and most of the eight CND-RA samples were retained. Using the VDJtools CalcDiversityStats function on data subsampled to 10,000 reads, the Shannon-Wiener, Simpson and clonality indices were calculated. To infer antigen specificity, non-singleton TCRbeta clonotypes were hard-matched against VDJdb, with no mismatches permitted. CDR3 sequences that differed by one amino acid (Hamming distance 1) were grouped together into clusters with potentially shared antigen targets. After each group was resampled to six samples, one-sided Fisher's exact tests checked public clonotypes for group enrichment, with the whole procedure repeated ten times. TCRdb limited this immuneACCESS table to in-frame rearrangements with V and J called. A share of clones is missing; checked studies link under half to unresolved V genes, and the rest is unexplained. That table gives V, J and clone size, and the DNA gave D and trimming. This sample lists some 4,100 clones; about two thirds were detected once. Together, the top ten hold under 40% of the sample.

The clonotype comes from a woman aged 50-70 years with seronegative destructive rheumatoid arthritis. Input material: CD8+ T cells from blood. Recombination linked TRBV28 to TRBJ1-1; TRBD1 aligns with 8 central bases. The nucleotide sequence reads as follows: TGTGCCAGCAGCCAGGCAGGGGGCGTTTTTGGAGCTTTCTTT. This gives the protein CASSQAGGVFGAFF.